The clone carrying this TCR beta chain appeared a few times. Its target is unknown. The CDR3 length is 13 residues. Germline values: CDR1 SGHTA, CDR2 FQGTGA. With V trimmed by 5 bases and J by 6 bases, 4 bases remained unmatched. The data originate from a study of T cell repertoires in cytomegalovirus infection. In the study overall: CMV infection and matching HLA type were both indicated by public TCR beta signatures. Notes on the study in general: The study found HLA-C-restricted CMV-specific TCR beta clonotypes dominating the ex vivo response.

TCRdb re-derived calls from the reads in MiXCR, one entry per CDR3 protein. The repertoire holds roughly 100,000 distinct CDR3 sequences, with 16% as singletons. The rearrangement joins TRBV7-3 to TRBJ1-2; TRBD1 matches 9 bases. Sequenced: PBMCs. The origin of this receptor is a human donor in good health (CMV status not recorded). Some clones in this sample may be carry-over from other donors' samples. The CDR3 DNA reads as TGTGCCAGCAGCCCCCGGGACAGGGATGGCTACACCTTC. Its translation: CASSPRDRDGYTF.